This record concerns one T cell receptor (beta chain) sequence. Its antigen remains undetermined. No clone much larger than this one lies a single base away; base qualities are absent. After removal of 4 bases from V and 2 bases from J, the junction retains 6 bases not matched to a gene. CDR1 is given as SGHRS and CDR2 as YFSETQ, both from the germline V gene. The CDR3 runs 16 residues from the cysteine to the phenylalanine. This entry keeps only the CDR3 DNA: 48 bases, framed from base 1. The data derive from a study of shared clonotypes between healthy human individuals (dated by TCRdb to 2018 to 2020). Background for the entire study: The cohort included three men and a couple of women between 18 and 49 years of age. The study deeply sequenced blood TCR repertoires of roughly five healthy adults to estimate repertoire size and the extent of clonotype sharing between individuals. For each donor, CD4 naive and CD4 memory were each given three plates, CD8 naive was given two plates, and CD8 memory was given one plate. Each donor's leukapheresis produced roughly between roughly 0.85 and 9.5 billion PBMCs. Libraries were prepared and TCR repertoires were sequenced by different laboratories using diverse techniques, in order to increase sequencing depth and limit assay-specific biases. The investigation overall reported the following: Because the study included only a small number of donors, the genetic and exposure-history diversity represented was limited. Pairwise subsampling led to the expectation that sequencing depth would affect the degree of clonotype sharing among donors. Sharing across a handful of donors was observed for 5% to 6.5% of naive CD4, less than 4% of naive CD8, over 2% of memory CD4, and approximately 0.41% of memory CD8 clonotypes. Even with the large sequencing depth, rarefaction of the sorted-subset datasets indicated that sequencing was incomplete. Clonotypes shared by all four sorted-subset donors showed higher generation probabilities than non-shared clonotypes. Naive subsets generally had larger estimated clonotype richness than memory subsets did. Only blood was sampled, and tissue TCR repertoires likely differ from those in blood.

Healthy HIV-negative adults with no recently reported acute infections or vaccinations were included as donors. Only Caucasian adults living in Nashville, Tennessee, USA were represented among the donors. CD4+ T cells were enriched through magnetic negative selection, after which naive cells were positively selected on CD45RA and the remaining negative fraction served as the memory subset. After blood collection by leukapheresis, PBMCs were isolated using Ficoll-Histopaque density gradient centrifugation and then cryopreserved in the vapor phase of liquid nitrogen. Analytical flow cytometry was used to check the purity and quantity of every magnetically sorted T cell population. Each sorted fraction had its genomic DNA isolated and then quantified by UV absorbance on a Nanodrop 2000c. Using the deep immunoSEQ assay, TCR CDR3 regions were amplified from genomic DNA by multiplex PCR. Extracted genomic DNA from each cell subset was distributed evenly across all wells of several immunoSEQ 96-well plates, and each plate was treated as a replicate. For sorted subsets, each replicate PCR was loaded with about 200 ng genomic DNA, equivalent to about 30,000 T cell genomes. The purified libraries were quantified using a Qubit 3.0 fluorometer, sized with a Bioanalyzer 2100, and then quantified again using the KAPA Library Quantification kit. Every immunoSEQ 96-well plate was sequenced on a separate single-read 150-cycle Illumina NextSeq 550 flow cell. The study's processing was this. Because the immunoSEQ output included only junctional sequences and no quality scores, the filtering could not be the same as the filtering used for full-length reads. To assign V/J genes and CDR3, sequences were annotated against IMGT germline references using PyIR, a Python wrapper for IgBLAST v1.9. Reads were removed for weak V/J assignments (E-value above 1e-6), missing CDR3, stop codons, out-of-frame junctions, or ambiguous translated residues. V3J clonotypes were defined as sequences sharing the same inferred V gene, J gene, and CDR3 amino acid sequence. Percentage overlap between repertoires was computed as shared unique clonotypes divided by the size of the smaller repertoire. RTK rarefaction, the Chao1 estimator, and Recon v2.1 estimates of unobserved clonotypes were used to assess repertoire richness. OLGA was used to compute generation probabilities for all TCRbeta clonotypes that the gDNA method yielded from several donors. The table was pulled from immuneACCESS by TCRdb, which kept in-frame rearrangements only. Such tables lose some clones; where checked, under half of the loss comes from unresolved V genes, and the rest has no known cause. That table supplies the V and J calls and clone size; D and trimming were determined from the DNA. The table for this sample lists some 2.1 million clones; 85% to 95% of them were counted only once. The ten biggest clones cover around 0.13% of the sample.

Sequencing was performed on naive CD4+ T cells sorted from blood. According to the study, the label for this sample's cell subset or site signals: CD45RA+ positively selected. The sequence joins TRBV5-1 to TRBJ1-1; TRBD1 matches 12 bases in the middle. The receptor comes from a young man in good health. The DNA sequence reads TGCGCCAGCAGCGCCCCCGGGACAGGGGGCAACACTGAAGCTTTCTTT. Its protein product is CASSAPGTGGNTEAFF.